The source of this TCR beta chain is a study of cytomegalovirus exposure and HLA in healthy donors. PCR amplification relied on 60 Vbeta primers (plus 13 Jbeta primers). The data were produced by immunoSEQ multiplex PCR, yet TCRdb's version contains in-frame clones alone and is incomplete. This sample has approximately 88,000 clones; 60% to 80% occur once, and the top ten carry 3% to 3.5%. This receptor was identified in a man aged 55-75 years in good health and CMV-seronegative. The sample was PBMCs.

Here the CDR3 reads CASLRAGELFF. The CDR3 DNA reads TGTGCCAGCCTGAGGGCAGGGGAGCTGTTTTTT. The chain joins TRBV2 to TRBJ2-2, with D possibly matching TRBD2 (5 bases). The V end was cut by 8 bases, the J end by 8 bases, with 9 bases between. The germline V gene encodes CDR1 SNHLY and CDR2 FYNNEI. The CDR3 loop spans 11 amino acids.